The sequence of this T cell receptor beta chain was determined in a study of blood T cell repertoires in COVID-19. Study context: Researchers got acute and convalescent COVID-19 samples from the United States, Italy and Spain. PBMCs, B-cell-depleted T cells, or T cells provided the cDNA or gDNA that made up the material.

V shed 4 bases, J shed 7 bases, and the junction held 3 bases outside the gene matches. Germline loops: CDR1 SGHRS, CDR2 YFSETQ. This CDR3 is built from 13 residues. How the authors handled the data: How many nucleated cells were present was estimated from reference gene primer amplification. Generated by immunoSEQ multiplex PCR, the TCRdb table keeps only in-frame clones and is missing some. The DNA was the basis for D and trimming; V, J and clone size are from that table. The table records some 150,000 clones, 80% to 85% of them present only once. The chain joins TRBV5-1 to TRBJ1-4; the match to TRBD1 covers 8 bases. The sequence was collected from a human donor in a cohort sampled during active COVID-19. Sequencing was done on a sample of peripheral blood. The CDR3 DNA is TGCGCCAGCAGCCCGGGACAGGCTGAAAAACTGTTTTTT. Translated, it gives CASSPGQAEKLFF.